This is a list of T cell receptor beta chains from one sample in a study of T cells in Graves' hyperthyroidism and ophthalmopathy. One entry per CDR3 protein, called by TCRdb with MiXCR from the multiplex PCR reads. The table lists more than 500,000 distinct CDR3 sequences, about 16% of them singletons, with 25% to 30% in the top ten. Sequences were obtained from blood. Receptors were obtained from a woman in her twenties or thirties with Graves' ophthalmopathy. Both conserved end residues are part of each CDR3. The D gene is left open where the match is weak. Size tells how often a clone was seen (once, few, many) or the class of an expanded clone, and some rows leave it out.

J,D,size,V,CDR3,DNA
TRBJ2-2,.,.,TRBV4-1,CASSRPIIRPGYTGELFF,TGCGCCAGCAGCCGTCCAATTATTAGACCGGGTTACACCGGGGAGCTGTTTTTT
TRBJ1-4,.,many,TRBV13,CASSFMTQNEKLFF,TGTGCCAGCAGCTTTATGACCCAAAATGAAAAACTGTTTTTT
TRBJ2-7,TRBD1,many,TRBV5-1,CASSSGQGSEQYF,TGCGCCAGCAGCTCGGGACAGGGAAGCGAGCAGTACTTC
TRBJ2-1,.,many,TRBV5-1,CASSLGYEQFF,TGCGCCAGCAGCTTGGGATATGAGCAGTTCTTC
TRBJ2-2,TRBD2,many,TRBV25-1,CASSESLQRETNTGELFF,TGTGCCAGCAGTGAATCCTTACAGCGGGAAACGAACACCGGGGAGCTGTTTTTT
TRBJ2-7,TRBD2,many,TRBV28,CASSFRTSGRNDEQYF,TGTGCCAGCAGTTTTAGGACTAGCGGGAGGAACGACGAGCAGTACTTC
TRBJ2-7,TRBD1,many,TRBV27,CASRTGTGLNEQYF,TGTGCCAGCCGAACCGGGACAGGGTTGAACGAGCAGTACTTC
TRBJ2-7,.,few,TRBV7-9,CASSAGTAQHEQYF,TGTGCCAGCAGCGCCGGGACCGCTCAGCACGAGCAGTACTTC
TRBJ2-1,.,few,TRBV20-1,CSARDPTSNTNEQFF,TGCAGTGCTAGAGATCCTACTAGCAACACCAATGAGCAGTTCTTC
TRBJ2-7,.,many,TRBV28,CASSPDTQGEQYF,TGTGCCAGCAGTCCGGACACCCAAGGGGAGCAGTACTTC
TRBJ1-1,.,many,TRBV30,CAWTVNTEAFF,TGTGCCTGGACAGTGAACACTGAAGCTTTCTTT
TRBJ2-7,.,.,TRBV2,CASSVNRAYEQYF,TGTGCCAGCAGTGTGAACCGAGCCTACGAGCAGTACTTC
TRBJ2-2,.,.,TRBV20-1,CSARFFSGGTGELFF,TGCAGTGCTAGATTTTTTAGCGGAGGCACCGGGGAGCTGTTTTTT
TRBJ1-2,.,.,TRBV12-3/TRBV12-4,CASSPDRRGYTF,TGTGCCAGCAGCCCCGATCGAAGAGGCTACACCTTC
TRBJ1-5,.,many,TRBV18,CASSPPGPTNQPQHF,TGTGCCAGCTCACCACCGGGGCCCACCAATCAGCCCCAGCATTTT
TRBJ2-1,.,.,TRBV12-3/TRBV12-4,CAIAPRYNEQFF,TGTGCCATCGCCCCTCGGTACAATGAGCAGTTCTTC
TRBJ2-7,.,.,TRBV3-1,CASSPRVSDYEQYF,TGTGCCAGCAGCCCGCGGGTCTCCGACTACGAGCAGTACTTC
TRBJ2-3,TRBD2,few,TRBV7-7,CASSPLRTSGRQSADTQYF,TGTGCTAGCAGCCCACTTAGGACTAGCGGGAGGCAATCGGCAGATACGCAGTATTTT
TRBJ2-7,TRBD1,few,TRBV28,CASGIGTGSSEQYF,TGTGCCAGCGGGATCGGGACAGGGTCCTCCGAGCAGTACTTC
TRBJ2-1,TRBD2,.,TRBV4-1,CASSRTSGTPSSSYNEQFF,TGCGCCAGCAGCCGGACTAGCGGGACACCTTCAAGCTCCTACAATGAGCAGTTCTTC
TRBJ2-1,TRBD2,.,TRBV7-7,CASSSGPGPSGRIYNEQFF,TGTGCTAGCAGCTCTGGCCCGGGGCCTAGCGGGAGGATCTACAATGAGCAGTTCTTC
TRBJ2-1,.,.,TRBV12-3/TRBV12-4,CATSDPRWGVNERFF,TGTGCCACCAGTGATCCCCGTTGGGGGGTCAATGAGCGGTTCTTC
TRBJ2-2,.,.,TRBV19,CASREPRRADTGELFF,TGTGCCAGTAGGGAGCCCCGCAGGGCGGACACCGGGGAGCTGTTTTTT
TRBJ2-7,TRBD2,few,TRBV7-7,CASSLGTSGSAEQYF,TGTGCTAGCAGCTTAGGAACTAGCGGGAGTGCCGAGCAGTACTTC
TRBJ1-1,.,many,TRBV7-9,CASSLDHGGGGEAFF,TGTGCCAGCAGCCTAGACCACGGGGGCGGGGGTGAAGCTTTCTTT
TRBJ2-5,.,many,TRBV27,CASSSTGSVGTQYF,TGTGCCAGCAGTTCGACAGGATCCGTCGGGACCCAGTACTTC
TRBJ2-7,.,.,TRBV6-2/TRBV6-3,CASSYKGDYEQYF,TGTGCCAGCAGTTATAAGGGGGACTACGAGCAGTACTTC
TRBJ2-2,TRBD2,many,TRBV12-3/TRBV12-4,CASTRTSGRTNTGELFF,TGTGCCAGCACCCGGACTAGCGGGAGGACCAACACCGGGGAGCTGTTTTTT
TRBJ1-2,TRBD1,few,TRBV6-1,CASRPDRGLGYTF,TGTGCCAGCAGGCCAGACAGGGGGCTCGGCTACACCTTC
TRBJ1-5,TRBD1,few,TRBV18,CASSPRQGYSNQPQHF,TGTGCCAGCTCGCCTAGACAGGGATATAGCAATCAGCCCCAGCATTTT
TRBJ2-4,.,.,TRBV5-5,CASSNSGKNIQYF,TGTGCCAGCAGTAATTCCGGAAAAAACATTCAGTACTTC
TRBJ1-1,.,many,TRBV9,CASSVGITNTEAFF,TGTGCCAGCAGCGTAGGGATCACGAACACTGAAGCTTTCTTT
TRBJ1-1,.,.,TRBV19,CASSRGANTEAFF,TGTGCCAGTAGTAGGGGGGCGAACACTGAAGCTTTCTTT
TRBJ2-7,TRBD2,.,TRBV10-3,CAISESNPSGLGGDEQYF,TGTGCCATCAGTGAGTCGAACCCCTCGGGCCTGGGAGGGGACGAGCAGTACTTC
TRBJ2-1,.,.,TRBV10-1,CASSEGGTYNEQFF,TGCGCCAGCAGTGAGGGCGGGACCTACAATGAGCAGTTCTTC
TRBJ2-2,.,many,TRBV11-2,CASSLGVTGELFF,TGTGCCAGCAGCCTCGGGGTAACCGGGGAGCTGTTTTTT
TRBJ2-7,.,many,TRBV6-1,CASSAGILAYEQYF,TGTGCCAGCAGTGCGGGGATACTCGCCTACGAGCAGTACTTC
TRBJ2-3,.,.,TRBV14,CASSQGVGADTQYF,TGTGCCAGCAGCCAGGGAGTAGGCGCGGATACGCAGTATTTT
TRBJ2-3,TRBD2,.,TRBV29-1,CSVEDPRELAGVSSDTQYF,TGCAGCGTTGAAGATCCACGGGAACTAGCGGGAGTATCTTCAGATACGCAGTATTTT